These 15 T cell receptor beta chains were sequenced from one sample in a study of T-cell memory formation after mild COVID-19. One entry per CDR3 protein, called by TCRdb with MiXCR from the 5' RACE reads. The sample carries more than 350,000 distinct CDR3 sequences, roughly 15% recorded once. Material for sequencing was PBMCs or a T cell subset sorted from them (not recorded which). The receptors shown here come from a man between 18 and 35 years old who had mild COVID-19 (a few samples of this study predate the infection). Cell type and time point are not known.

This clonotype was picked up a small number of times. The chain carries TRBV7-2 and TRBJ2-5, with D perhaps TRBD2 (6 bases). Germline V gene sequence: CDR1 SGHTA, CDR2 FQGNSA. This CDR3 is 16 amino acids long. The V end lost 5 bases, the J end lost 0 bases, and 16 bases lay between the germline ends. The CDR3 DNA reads TGTGCCAGCAGCCTGATGGGGGGAGAGTACCAAGAGACCCAGTACTTC. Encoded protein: CASSLMGGEYQETQYF.

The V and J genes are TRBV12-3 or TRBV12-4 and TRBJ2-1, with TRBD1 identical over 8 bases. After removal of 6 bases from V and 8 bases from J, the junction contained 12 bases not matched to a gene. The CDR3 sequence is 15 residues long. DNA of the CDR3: TGTGCCAGCAGGAACACAGGAGGGACAGGCTATGAGCAGTTCTTC. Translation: CASRNTGGTGYEQFF.

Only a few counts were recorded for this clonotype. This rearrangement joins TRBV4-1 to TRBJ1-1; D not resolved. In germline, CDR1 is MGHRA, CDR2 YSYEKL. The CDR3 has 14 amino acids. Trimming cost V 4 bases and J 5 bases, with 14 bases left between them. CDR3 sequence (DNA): TGCGCCAGCAGCCTACACGAGGGAGGGACTGAAGCTTTCTTT. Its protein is CASSLHEGGTEAFF.

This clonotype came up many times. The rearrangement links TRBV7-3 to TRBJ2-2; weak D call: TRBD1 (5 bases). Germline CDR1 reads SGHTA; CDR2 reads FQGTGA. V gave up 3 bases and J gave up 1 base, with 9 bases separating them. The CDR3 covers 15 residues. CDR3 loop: CASSFHGQNTGELFF. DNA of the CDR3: TGTGCCAGCAGCTTTCACGGACAGAACACCGGGGAGCTGTTTTTT.

This CDR3 reads CASSQSAGGPTDTQYF. The CDR3 DNA reads TGTGCCAGCAGCCAATCAGCGGGGGGCCCCACAGATACGCAGTATTTT. The rearrangement uses TRBV3-1 and TRBJ2-3; the match to TRBD2 covers 9 bases. Trimming at V came to 2 bases and at J to 2 bases, leaving 5 bases not matched to a gene. The CDR3 has 16 amino acids. CDR1 is LGHDT and CDR2 is YNNKEL in the germline V gene (reference sequence).

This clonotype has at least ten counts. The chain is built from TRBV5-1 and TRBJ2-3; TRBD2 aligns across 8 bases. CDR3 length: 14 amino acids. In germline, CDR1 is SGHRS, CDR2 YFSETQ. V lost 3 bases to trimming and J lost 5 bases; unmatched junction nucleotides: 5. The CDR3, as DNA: TGCGCCAGCAGCTGGACTAGCCGCCTAGATACGCAGTATTTT. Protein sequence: CASSWTSRLDTQYF. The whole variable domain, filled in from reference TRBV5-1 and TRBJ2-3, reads KAGVTQTPRYLIKTRGQQVTLSCSPISGHRSVSWYQQTPGQGLQFLFEYFSETQRNKGNFPGRFSGRQFSNSRSEMNVSTLELGDSALYLCASSWTSRLDTQYFGPGTRLTVL.

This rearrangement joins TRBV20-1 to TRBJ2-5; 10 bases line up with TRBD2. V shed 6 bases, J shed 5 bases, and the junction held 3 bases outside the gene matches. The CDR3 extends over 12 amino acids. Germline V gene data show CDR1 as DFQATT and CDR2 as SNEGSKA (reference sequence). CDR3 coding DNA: TGCAGTGCCACGACTAGCGGGGAGACCCAGTACTTC. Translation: CSATTSGETQYF.

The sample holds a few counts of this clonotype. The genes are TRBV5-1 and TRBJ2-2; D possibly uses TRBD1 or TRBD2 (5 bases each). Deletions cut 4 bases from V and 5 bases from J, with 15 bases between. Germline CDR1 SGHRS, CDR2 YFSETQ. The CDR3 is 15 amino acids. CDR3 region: CASSLRETATGELFF. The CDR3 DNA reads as TGCGCCAGCAGCCTCAGGGAGACGGCAACCGGGGAGCTGTTTTTT.

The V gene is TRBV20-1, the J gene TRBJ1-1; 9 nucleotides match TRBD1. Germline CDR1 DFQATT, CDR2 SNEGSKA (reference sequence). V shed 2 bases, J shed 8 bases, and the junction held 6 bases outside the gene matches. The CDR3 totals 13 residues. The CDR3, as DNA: TGCAGTGCTAGAACTGACAGGGGGTACGAAGCTTTCTTT. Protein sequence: CSARTDRGYEAFF.

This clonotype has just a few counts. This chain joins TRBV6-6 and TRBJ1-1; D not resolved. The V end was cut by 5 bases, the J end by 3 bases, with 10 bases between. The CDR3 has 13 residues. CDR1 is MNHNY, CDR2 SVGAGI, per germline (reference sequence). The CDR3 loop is CASSVRVYTEAFF. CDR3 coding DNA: TGTGCCAGCAGTGTCCGGGTTTACACTGAAGCTTTCTTT.

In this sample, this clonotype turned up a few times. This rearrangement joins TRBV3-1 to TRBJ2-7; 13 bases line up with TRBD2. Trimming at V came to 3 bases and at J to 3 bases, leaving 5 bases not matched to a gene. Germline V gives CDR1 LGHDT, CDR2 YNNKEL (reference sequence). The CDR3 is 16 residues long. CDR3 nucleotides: TGTGCCAGCAGCCAGACTAGCGGGGGGACAGACTACGAGCAGTACTTC. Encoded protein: CASSQTSGGTDYEQYF.

CDR3 protein: CASSLERFSPLHF. DNA of the CDR3: TGCGCCAGCAGCTTGGAGCGATTTTCACCCCTCCACTTT. The chain is built from TRBV5-1 and TRBJ1-6; no definite D call. Trimming pared 0 bases from V and 9 bases from J, leaving 7 bases between. The CDR3 loop spans 13 amino acids. Germline V CDR1 and CDR2: SGHRS, YFSETQ.

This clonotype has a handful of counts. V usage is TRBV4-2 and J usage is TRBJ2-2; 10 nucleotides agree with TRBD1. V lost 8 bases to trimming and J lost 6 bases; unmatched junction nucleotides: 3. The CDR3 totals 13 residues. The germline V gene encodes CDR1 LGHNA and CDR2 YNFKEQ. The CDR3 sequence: CASAGTGAGELFF. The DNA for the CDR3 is TGTGCCAGCGCCGGGACAGGGGCCGGGGAGCTGTTTTTT.

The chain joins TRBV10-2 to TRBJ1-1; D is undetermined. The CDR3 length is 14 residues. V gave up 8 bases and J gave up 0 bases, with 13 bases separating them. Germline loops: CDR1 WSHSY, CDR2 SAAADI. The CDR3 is CASGGVGVNTEAFF. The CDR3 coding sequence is TGCGCCAGCGGTGGAGTGGGAGTGAACACTGAAGCTTTCTTT.

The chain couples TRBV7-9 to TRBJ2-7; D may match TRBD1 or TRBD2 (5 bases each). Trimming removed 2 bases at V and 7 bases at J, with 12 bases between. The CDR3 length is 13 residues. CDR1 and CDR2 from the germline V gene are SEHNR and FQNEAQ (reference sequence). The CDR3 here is CASSLRGRGEQYV. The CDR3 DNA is TGTGCCAGCAGCTTACGGGGACGGGGTGAGCAGTACGTC.